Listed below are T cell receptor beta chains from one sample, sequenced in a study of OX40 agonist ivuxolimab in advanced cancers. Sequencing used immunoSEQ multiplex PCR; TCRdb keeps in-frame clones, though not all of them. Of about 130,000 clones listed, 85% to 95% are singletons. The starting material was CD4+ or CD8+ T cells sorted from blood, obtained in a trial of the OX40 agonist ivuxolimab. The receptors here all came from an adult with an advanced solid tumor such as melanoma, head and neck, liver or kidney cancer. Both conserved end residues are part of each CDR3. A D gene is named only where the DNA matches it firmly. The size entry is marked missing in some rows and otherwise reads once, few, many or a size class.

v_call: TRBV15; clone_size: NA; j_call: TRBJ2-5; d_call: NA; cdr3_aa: CATSGGTVDGQETQYF; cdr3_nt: TGTGCCACCAGCGGCGGGACGGTGGATGGTCAAGAGACCCAGTACTTC
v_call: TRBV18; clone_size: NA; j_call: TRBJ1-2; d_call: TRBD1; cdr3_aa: CASSPTGDGYTF; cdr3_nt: TGTGCCAGCTCACCTACAGGGGATGGCTACACCTTC
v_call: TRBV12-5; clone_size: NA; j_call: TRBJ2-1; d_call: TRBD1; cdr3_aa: CASGSGGSSYNEQFF; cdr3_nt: TGTGCTAGTGGTTCAGGGGGTAGCTCCTACAATGAGCAGTTCTTC
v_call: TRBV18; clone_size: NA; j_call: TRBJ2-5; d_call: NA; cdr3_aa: CASTAMEETQYF; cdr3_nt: TGTGCCAGCACAGCCATGGAAGAGACCCAGTACTTC
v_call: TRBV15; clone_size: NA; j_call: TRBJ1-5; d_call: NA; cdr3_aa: CATSREVAGPTAQHF; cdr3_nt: TGTGCCACCAGCAGAGAAGTTGCAGGCCCTACAGCCCAGCATTTT
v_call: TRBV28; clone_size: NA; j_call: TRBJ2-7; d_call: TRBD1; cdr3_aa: CASRDRTGGRAEQYF; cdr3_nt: TGTGCCAGCAGGGATAGGACAGGGGGCAGGGCCGAGCAGTACTTC
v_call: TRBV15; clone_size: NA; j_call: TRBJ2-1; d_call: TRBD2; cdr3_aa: CATSGGLAGVHDEQFF; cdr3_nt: TGTGCCACCAGCGGGGGACTAGCGGGAGTCCATGATGAGCAGTTCTTC
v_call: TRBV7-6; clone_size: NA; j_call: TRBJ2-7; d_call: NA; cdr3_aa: CASSLEAALAYEQYF; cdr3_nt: TGTGCCAGCAGCTTAGAAGCGGCGCTTGCCTACGAGCAGTACTTC
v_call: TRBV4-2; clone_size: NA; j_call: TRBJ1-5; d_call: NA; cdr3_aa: CASSQVGSNQPQHF; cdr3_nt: TGTGCCAGCAGCCAAGTAGGAAGCAATCAGCCCCAGCATTTT
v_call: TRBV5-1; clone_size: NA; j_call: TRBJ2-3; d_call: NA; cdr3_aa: CASSLAGTLTDTQYF; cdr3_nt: TGCGCCAGCAGCTTGGCGGGAACCCTCACAGATACGCAGTATTTT
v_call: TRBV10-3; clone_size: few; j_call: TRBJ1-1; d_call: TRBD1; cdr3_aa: CAIMGTDNTEAFF; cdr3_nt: TGTGCCATCATGGGGACAGACAACACTGAAGCTTTCTTT
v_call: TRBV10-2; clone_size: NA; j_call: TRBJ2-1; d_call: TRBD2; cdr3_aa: CASSARAGVNYNEQFF; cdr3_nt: TGCGCCAGCAGTGCAAGAGCGGGAGTTAACTACAATGAGCAGTTCTTC
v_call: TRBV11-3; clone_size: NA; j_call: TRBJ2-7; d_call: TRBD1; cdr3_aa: CASRFRDRSSYEQYF; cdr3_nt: TGTGCCAGCAGGTTCCGGGACAGGAGCTCCTACGAGCAGTACTTC
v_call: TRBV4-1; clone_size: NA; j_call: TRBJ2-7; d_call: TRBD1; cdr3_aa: CASSQDRGSEQYF; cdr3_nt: TGCGCCAGCAGCCAAGACAGGGGGAGCGAGCAGTACTTC
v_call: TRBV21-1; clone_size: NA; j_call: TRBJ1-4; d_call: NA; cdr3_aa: CASRGRREKLFF; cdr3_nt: TGTGCCAGCAGGGGGCGGCGTGAAAAACTGTTTTTT
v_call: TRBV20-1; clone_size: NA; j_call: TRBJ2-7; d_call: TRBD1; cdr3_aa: CSGRQGYEQYF; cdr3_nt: TGCAGTGGGAGACAGGGCTACGAGCAGTACTTC
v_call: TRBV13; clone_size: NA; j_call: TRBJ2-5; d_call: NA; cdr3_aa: CASSWGLDGRATQYF; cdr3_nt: TGTGCCAGCAGCTGGGGGCTGGACGGTCGGGCGACCCAGTACTTC
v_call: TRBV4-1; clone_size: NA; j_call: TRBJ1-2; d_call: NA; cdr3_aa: CASSLGGPNYGYTF; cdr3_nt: TGCGCCAGCAGCCTGGGCGGACCTAACTATGGCTACACCTTC
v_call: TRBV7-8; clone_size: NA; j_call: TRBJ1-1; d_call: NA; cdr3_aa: CASSPGLMTEAFF; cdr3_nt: TGTGCCAGCAGCCCCGGACTAATGACTGAAGCTTTCTTT
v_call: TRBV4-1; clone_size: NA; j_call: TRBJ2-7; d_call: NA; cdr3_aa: CASSQQKFLPVTYEQYF; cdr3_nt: TGCGCCAGCAGCCAACAAAAGTTCCTTCCGGTAACCTACGAGCAGTACTTC
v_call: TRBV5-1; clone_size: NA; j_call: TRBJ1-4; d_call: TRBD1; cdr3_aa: CASSLGTGGTNEKLFF; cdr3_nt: TGCGCCAGCAGCTTGGGGACAGGGGGGACTAATGAAAAACTGTTTTTT
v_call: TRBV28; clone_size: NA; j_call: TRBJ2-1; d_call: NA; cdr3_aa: CASSLLGSSFYNEQFF; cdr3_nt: TGTGCCAGCAGTTTATTGGGTAGCAGTTTTTACAATGAGCAGTTCTTC
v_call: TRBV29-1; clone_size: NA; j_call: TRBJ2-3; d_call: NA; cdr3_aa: CSGSGTPSDTQYF; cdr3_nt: TGCAGCGGATCCGGGACTCCGTCAGATACGCAGTATTTT
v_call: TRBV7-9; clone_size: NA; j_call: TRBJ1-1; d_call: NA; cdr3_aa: CASSLFGLNTEAFF; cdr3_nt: TGTGCCAGCAGCTTATTCGGCCTTAACACTGAAGCTTTCTTT
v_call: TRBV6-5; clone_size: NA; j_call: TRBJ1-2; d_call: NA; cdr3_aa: CASRPDIGGYTF; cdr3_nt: TGTGCCAGCAGGCCTGACATCGGCGGCTACACCTTC
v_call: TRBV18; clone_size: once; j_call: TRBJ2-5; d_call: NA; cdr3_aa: CASSPGVIGETQYF; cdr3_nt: TGTGCCAGCTCACCGGGGGTGATCGGGGAGACCCAGTACTTC
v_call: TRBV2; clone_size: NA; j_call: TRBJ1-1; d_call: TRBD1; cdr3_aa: CASRRSFPGQGNTEAFF; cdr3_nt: TGTGCCAGCAGGAGGTCATTTCCGGGACAGGGGAACACTGAAGCTTTCTTT
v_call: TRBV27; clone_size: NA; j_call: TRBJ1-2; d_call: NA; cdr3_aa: CASSPYGTLVPGDYGYTF; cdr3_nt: TGTGCCAGCAGTCCTTACGGGACATTAGTCCCGGGAGACTATGGCTACACCTTC
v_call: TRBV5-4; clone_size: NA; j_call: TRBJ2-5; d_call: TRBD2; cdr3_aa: CASSMARAGGQETQYF; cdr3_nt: TGTGCCAGCAGCATGGCTAGAGCGGGAGGGCAAGAGACCCAGTACTTC
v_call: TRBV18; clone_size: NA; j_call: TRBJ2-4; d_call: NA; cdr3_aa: CASSDPGYEGKNIQYF; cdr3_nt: TGTGCCAGCTCGGACCCAGGGTATGAGGGCAAAAACATTCAGTACTTC
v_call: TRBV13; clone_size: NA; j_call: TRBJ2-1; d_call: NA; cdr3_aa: CASSFSLAGDEQFF; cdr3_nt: TGTGCCAGCAGCTTCTCTTTGGCGGGCGATGAGCAGTTCTTC
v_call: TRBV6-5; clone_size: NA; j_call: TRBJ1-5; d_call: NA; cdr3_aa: CASHNAGWEQSAQHF; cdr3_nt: TGTGCCAGCCATAATGCTGGCTGGGAGCAATCAGCCCAGCATTTT
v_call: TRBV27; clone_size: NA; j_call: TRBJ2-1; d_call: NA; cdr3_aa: CASSLSPRYEQFF; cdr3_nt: TGTGCCAGCAGTTTATCCCCGCGCTATGAGCAGTTCTTC
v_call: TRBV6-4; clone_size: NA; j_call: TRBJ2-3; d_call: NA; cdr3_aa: CASSPEDSSTDTQYF; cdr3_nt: TGTGCCAGCAGCCCGGAGGACAGCTCCACAGATACGCAGTATTTT
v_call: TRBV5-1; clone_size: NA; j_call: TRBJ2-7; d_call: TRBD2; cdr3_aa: CASGQSGGSPQYEQYF; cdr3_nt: TGCGCCAGCGGTCAGTCGGGCGGGAGTCCCCAATACGAGCAGTACTTC
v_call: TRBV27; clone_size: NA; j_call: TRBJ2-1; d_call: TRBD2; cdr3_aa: CASSFRLAGGNEQFF; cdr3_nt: TGTGCCAGCAGTTTTCGACTAGCGGGAGGCAATGAGCAGTTCTTC
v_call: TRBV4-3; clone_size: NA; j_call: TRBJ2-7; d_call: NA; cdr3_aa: CASSQDLELEQYF; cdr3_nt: TGCGCCAGCAGCCAAGATCTTGAATTAGAGCAGTACTTC
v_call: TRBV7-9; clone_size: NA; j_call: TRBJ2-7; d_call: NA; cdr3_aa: CASSLASEVPYEQYF; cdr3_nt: TGTGCCAGCAGCTTAGCCTCGGAGGTCCCCTACGAGCAGTACTTC
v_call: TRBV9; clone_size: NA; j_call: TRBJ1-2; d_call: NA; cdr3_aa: CASSVVGGDYGYTF; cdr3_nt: TGTGCCAGCAGCGTAGTTGGGGGAGACTATGGTTACACCTTC
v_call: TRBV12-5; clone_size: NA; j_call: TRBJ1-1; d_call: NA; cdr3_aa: CASGLERETEAFF; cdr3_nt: NA
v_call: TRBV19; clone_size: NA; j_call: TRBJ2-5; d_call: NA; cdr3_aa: CASSKQAGGKETQYF; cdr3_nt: TGTGCCAGTAGTAAACAAGCCGGGGGAAAAGAGACCCAGTACTTC
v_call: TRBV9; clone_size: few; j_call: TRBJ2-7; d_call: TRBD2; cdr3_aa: CASSGVAGSEQYF; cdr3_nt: TGTGCCAGCAGCGGGGTAGCGGGTTCCGAGCAGTACTTC
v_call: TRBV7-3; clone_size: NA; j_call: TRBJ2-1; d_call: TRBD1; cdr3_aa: CASSTDGTGGYEQFF; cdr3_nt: TGTGCCAGCAGCACCGACGGGACAGGGGGCTATGAGCAGTTCTTC
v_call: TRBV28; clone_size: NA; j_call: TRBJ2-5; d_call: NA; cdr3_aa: CASTFRDTEQETQYF; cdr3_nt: TGTGCCAGCACGTTCCGGGACACCGAGCAAGAGACCCAGTACTTC
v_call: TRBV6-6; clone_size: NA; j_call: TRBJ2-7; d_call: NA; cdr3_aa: CASSLPHRNSYEQYF; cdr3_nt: TGTGCCAGCAGTTTACCGCATAGAAACTCCTACGAGCAGTACTTC
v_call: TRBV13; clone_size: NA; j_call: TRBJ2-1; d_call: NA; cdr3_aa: CASSLPGVGQGIGHNEQFF; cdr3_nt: TGTGCCAGCAGCTTACCCGGCGTAGGGCAGGGTATAGGCCACAATGAGCAGTTCTTC
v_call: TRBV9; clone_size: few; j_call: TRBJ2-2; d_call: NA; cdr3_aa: CASSPRERGDTGELFF; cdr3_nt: TGTGCCAGCAGCCCCCGAGAAAGGGGGGACACCGGGGAGCTGTTTTTT
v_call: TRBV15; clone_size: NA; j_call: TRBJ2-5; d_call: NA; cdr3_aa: CATSRDRNLPGTQYF; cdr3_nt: TGTGCCACCAGCAGAGATAGGAACCTCCCCGGGACCCAGTACTTC
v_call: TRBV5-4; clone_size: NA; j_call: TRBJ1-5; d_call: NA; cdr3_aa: CASSFRGGAQQPQHF; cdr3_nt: TGTGCCAGCAGCTTTCGTGGGGGGGCACAACAGCCCCAGCATTTT
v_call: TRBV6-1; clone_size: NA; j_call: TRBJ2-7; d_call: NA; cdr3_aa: CASSDYGTYEQYF; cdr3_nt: TGTGCCAGCAGTGATTACGGAACCTACGAGCAGTACTTC
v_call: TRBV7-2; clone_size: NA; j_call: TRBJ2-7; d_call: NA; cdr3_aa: CASSLGGAYYEQYF; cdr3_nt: TGTGCCAGCAGCCTCGGAGGGGCCTACTACGAGCAGTACTTC
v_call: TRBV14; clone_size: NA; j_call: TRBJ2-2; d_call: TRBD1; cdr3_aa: CASRDRGPIGTGELFF; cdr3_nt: TGTGCCAGCAGGGACAGGGGCCCAATCGGCACCGGGGAGCTGTTTTTT
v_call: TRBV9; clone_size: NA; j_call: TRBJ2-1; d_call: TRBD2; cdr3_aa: CASSQLAGNYNEQFF; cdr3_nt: TGTGCCAGCAGCCAACTAGCGGGTAACTACAATGAGCAGTTCTTC